The T cell receptor (beta chain) described here comes from a study of cytomegalovirus exposure and HLA in healthy donors. Comment on this clone: Its antigen is undetermined.

Vbeta (60) and Jbeta (13) primers were used in the PCR. The table came from immunoSEQ multiplex PCR; TCRdb's copy has only in-frame clones and leaves some out. The sample lists under 70,000 clones; 70% were seen once. Germline CDR1 reads SGHRS; CDR2 reads YFSETQ. The CDR3 totals 14 residues. Deletions cut 0 bases from V and 7 bases from J, with 14 bases between. Study-level results: Certain indistinguishable V segments, among them TRBV6-2 and TRBV6-3, were excluded.

Sequenced sample: PBMCs. The sequence was collected from a woman aged 60-75 years in good health and CMV-seropositive. The J gene is TRBJ2-7, the V gene TRBV5-1; D is perhaps TRBD1 (6 bases). The CDR3 is CASSLDRVPKEQYF. CDR3 in DNA: TGCGCCAGCAGCTTGGACAGGGTCCCCAAAGAGCAGTACTTC. Using reference TRBV5-1 and TRBJ2-7 for the parts outside the CDR3, the full variable domain is KAGVTQTPRYLIKTRGQQVTLSCSPISGHRSVSWYQQTPGQGLQFLFEYFSETQRNKGNFPGRFSGRQFSNSRSEMNVSTLELGDSALYLCASSLDRVPKEQYFGPGTRLTVT.